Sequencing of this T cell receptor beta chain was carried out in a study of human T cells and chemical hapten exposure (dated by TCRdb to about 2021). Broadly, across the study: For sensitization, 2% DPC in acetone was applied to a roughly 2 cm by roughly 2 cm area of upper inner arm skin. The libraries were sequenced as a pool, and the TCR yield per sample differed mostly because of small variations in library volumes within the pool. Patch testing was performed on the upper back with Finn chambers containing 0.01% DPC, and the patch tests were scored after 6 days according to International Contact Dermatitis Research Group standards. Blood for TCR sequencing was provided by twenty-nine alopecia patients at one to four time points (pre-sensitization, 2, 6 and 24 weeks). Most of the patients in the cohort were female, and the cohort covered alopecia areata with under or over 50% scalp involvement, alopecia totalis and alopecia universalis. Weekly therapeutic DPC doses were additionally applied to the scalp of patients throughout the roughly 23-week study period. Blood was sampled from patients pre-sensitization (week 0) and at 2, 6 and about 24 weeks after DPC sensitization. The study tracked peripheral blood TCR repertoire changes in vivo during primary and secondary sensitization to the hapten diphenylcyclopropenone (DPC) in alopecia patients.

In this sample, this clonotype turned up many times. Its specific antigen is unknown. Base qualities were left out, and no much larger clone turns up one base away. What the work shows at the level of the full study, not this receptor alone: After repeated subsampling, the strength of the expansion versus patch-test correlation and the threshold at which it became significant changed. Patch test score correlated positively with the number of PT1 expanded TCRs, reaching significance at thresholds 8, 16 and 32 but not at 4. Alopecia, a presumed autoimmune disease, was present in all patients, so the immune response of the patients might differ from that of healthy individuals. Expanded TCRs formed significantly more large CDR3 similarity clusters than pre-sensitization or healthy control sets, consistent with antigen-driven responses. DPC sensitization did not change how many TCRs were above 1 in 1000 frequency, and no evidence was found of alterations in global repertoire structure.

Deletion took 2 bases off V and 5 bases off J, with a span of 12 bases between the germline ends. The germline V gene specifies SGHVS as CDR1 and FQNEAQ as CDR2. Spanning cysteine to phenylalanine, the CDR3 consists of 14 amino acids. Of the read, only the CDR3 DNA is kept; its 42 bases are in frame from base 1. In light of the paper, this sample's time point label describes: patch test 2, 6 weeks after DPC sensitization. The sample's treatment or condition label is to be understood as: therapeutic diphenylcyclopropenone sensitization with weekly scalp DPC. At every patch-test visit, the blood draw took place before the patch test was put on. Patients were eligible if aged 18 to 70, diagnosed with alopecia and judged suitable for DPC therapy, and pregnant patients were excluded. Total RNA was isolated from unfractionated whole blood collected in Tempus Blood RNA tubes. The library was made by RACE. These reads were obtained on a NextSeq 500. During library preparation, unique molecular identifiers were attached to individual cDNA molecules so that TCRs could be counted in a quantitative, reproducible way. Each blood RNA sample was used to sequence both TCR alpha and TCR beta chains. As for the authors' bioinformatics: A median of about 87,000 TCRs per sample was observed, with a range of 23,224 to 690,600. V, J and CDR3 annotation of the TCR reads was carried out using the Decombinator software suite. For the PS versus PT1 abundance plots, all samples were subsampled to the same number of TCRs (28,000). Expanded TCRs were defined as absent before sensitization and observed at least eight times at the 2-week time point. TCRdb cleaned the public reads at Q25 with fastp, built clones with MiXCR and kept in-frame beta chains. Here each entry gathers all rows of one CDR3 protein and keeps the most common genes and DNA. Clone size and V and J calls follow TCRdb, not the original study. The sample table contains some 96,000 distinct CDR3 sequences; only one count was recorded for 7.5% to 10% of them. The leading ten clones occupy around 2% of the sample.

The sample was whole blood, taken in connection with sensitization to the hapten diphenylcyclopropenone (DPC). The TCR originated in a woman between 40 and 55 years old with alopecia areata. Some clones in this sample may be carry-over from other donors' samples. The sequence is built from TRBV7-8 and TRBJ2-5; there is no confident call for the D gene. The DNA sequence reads TGTGCCAGCAGCTTATTACCTAGTTGGGAGACCCAGTACTTC. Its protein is CASSLLPSWETQYF.